This passage covers 3 T cell receptor beta chains from one sample sequenced in a study of shared clonotypes between healthy human individuals. Profiling relied on immunoSEQ multiplex PCR, and the TCRdb table lists in-frame clones only, not all of them. The sample consists of about 680,000 clones, roughly 73% of them appearing once. The sequenced sample consisted of memory CD4+ T cells sorted from blood. Subset noted: CD45RA-negative fraction. These receptors were collected from a woman under 40 in good health.

The chain carries TRBV28 and TRBJ2-2; D remains ambiguous. V lost 7 bases to trimming and J lost 4 bases, with 13 bases between them. The CDR3 has 14 amino acids. CDR1 is MDHEN, CDR2 SYDVKM, per germline. In DNA, the CDR3 is TGTGCCAGCATCGGAGTGGTGGGCACCGGGGAGCTGTTTTTT. Translated: CASIGVVGTGELFF.

This rearrangement joins TRBV6-1 to TRBJ1-1, with D possibly matching TRBD1 (5 bases). Per the germline V gene, CDR1 is MNHNS and CDR2 is SASEGT. The CDR3 spans 12 residues. Trimming removed 8 bases from V and 11 bases from J, with 18 bases in between. As DNA, the CDR3 is TGTGCCAGCCTCCCCCCAGGGAGTCGGGCTTTCTTT. Amino acid sequence: CASLPPGSRAFF.

V usage is TRBV14 and J usage is TRBJ1-2, with no clear D. Trimming cost V 1 base and J 0 bases, with 6 bases left between them. CDR3 length equals 14 residues. Germline V gene lookup returns CDR1 SGHDN and CDR2 FVKESK. CDR3 protein: CASSQVSTNYGYTF. For the CDR3, the DNA is TGTGCCAGCAGCCAAGTGTCGACTAACTATGGCTACACCTTC.